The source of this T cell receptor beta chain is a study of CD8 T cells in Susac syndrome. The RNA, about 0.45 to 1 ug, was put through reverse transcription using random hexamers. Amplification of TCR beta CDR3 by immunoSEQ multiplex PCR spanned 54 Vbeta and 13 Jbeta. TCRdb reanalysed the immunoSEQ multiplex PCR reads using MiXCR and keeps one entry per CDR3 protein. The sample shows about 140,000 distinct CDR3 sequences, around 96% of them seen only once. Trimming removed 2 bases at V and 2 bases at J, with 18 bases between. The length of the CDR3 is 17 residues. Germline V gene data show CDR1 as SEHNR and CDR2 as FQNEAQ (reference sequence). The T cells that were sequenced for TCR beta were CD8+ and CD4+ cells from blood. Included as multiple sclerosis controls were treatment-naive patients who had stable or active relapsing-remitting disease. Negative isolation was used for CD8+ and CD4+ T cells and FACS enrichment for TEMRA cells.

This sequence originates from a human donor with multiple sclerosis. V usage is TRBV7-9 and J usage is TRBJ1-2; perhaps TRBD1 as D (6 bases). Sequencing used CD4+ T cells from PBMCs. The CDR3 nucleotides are TGTGCCAGCAGCTTAAATTGGGACACTGACTCAAACTATGGCTACACCTTC. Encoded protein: CASSLNWDTDSNYGYTF.